Listed here is a single T cell receptor (beta chain). These data are taken from a study of shared clonotypes between healthy human individuals. Overall study context: CD8 memory received one plate per donor, CD8 naive two, CD4 memory three and CD4 naive three.

From CD4+ cells came CD45RA+ naive and CD45RA-negative memory subsets. The assay used deep level. Method: immunoSEQ multiplex PCR; TCRdb's copy keeps in-frame clones and lacks some. Here the sample spans millions of clones, about 92% being singletons. The CDR3 is 14 amino acids. With 4 bases removed from V and 8 bases from J, the gap between germline ends came to 14 bases. Germline V gene lookup returns CDR1 MNHNS and CDR2 SASEGT. This clonotype was sampled from a man in his late teens or twenties in good health. The chain is built from TRBV6-1 and TRBJ2-2, with a weak D call TRBD1 (6 bases). Specimen: naive CD4+ T cells sorted from blood. Sample subset: CD45RA+ positively selected. The CDR3 DNA is TGTGCCAGCAGTGTGCAGGGGAATACTGGGGAGCTGTTTTTT. Its protein is CASSVQGNTGELFF.